The next 21 T cell receptor beta chains were all read from a single sample in a study of CD8+ T cells in alopecia areata. RNA extraction and reverse transcription yielded cDNA as sequencing template. The method was immunoSEQ multiplex PCR; TCRdb's version includes in-frame clones alone and lacks a portion of them. The sample lists about 180,000 clones, 45% to 60% occurring once. Treatment defined: oral pan-JAK inhibitor, 5-10 mg twice daily. The specimen comprised CD8+ T cells sorted from blood, sampled around week 54, from a patient treated with tofacitinib. The receptor set was obtained from a human donor with alopecia areata.

The V and J genes are TRBV7-2 and TRBJ2-2; 7 bases agree with TRBD1. The CDR3 has 19 residues. J gave up 3 bases and V 2 bases, and 15 bases lay outside the gene matches. CDR1 and CDR2 (germline): SGHTA, FQGNSA. CDR3 amino acids: CASSLKDRQGARYTGELFF. The CDR3 DNA reads TGTGCCAGCAGCTTAAAGGATCGACAGGGCGCCCGGTACACCGGGGAGCTGTTTTTT. Full variable domain (outside the CDR3, taken from reference TRBV7-2 and TRBJ2-2): GAGVSQSPSNKVTEKGKDVELRCDPISGHTALYWYRQSLGQGLEFLIYFQGNSAPDKSGLPSDRFSAERTGGSVSTLTIQRTQQEDSAVYLCASSLKDRQGARYTGELFFGEGSRLTVL.

This clone was seen more than once but under ten times. Here the CDR3 DNA reads TGCGCCAGCAGCACTACCGGGACCTATGGCTACACCTTC. As protein: CASSTTGTYGYTF. The genes are TRBV5-1 and TRBJ1-2; TRBD1 is a possible D gene (5 bases). Deletions cut 4 bases from V and 4 bases from J, with 11 bases between. This CDR3 contains 13 residues. CDR1 and CDR2 from the germline V gene are SGHRS and YFSETQ.

The table lists this clone with a few counts. This chain uses TRBV7-2 with TRBJ1-2; maybe TRBD1 (6 bases). The germline V gene has CDR1 SGHTA and CDR2 FQGNSA. Trimming removed 0 bases at V and 6 bases at J, with 14 bases between. The CDR3 consists of 15 residues. The CDR3 DNA reads as TGTGCCAGCAGCTTAGCGCGAACAGGGTCCCATGGCTACACCTTC. This gives the protein CASSLARTGSHGYTF.

This clone was detected only a few times. The V and J genes are TRBV2 and TRBJ1-1; 9 bases fit TRBD1. The CDR3 totals 15 residues. Trimming removed 6 bases from V and 2 bases from J; junction bases left unmatched: 7. The V gene's germline CDR1 is SNHLY and CDR2 FYNNEI. CDR3 nucleotide sequence: TGTGCCAGCAGCGACCCGACAGGGGGAAACACTGAAGCTTTCTTT. It specifies CASSDPTGGNTEAFF.

This chain links TRBV7-9 with TRBJ2-7; D unresolved. CDR1 is SEHNR, CDR2 FQNEAQ, per germline (reference sequence). CDR3 length: 11 residues. V dropped 4 bases and J dropped 4 bases, with 5 bases sitting between them. The CDR3 loop reads CASSSNYEQYF. CDR3 nucleotides: TGTGCCAGCAGCTCCAATTACGAGCAGTACTTC.

This chain connects TRBV4-1 to TRBJ1-6; 8 positions agree with TRBD1. CDR1 MGHRA and CDR2 YSYEKL come from the germline V gene. With 1 base clipped from V and 10 bases from J, the junction kept 6 bases outside the gene matches. The CDR3 contains 15 residues. The CDR3 DNA is TGCGCCAGCAGCCAAGCGGTCAGGGGGCAATCACCCCTCCACTTT. Translation: CASSQAVRGQSPLHF.

V and J are TRBV30 and TRBJ1-4; D not certain. Deletions cut 3 bases from V and 0 bases from J, with 8 bases between. The germline gives CDR1 GTSNPN, CDR2 SVGIG (reference sequence). The CDR3 is 14 amino acids. The CDR3 DNA reads as TGTGCCTGGAGACTGCAGGCAACTAATGAAAAACTGTTTTTT. Translation gives CAWRLQATNEKLFF.

This clone came up many times. The chain recombines TRBV6-5 with TRBJ2-6; D may be TRBD1 (6 bases). Germline CDR1 reads MNHEY; CDR2 reads SVGAGI. Trimming removed 4 bases at V and 3 bases at J, with 13 bases between. The CDR3 is made up of 16 amino acids. CDR3 loop: CASSSYRVDGANVLTF. The CDR3 DNA follows: TGTGCCAGCAGTTCTTACAGGGTAGATGGGGCCAACGTCCTGACTTTC.

Concerning this clone: At one boundary the junction diverges from the germline segment, which might be a read error. This chain connects TRBV29-1 to TRBJ1-1; TRBD1 matches 12 bases. The CDR3 covers 13 residues. Germline V gene sequence: CDR1 SQVTM, CDR2 ANQGSEA. The CDR3 here is CSVEGTGGFEAFF. Here the CDR3 DNA reads TGCAGCGTGGAAGGGACAGGGGGCTTTGAAGCTTTCTTT.

The chain's CDR3 is CASSDYLNYGYTF. In DNA, the CDR3 is TGTGCCAGCAGTGATTACCTAAACTATGGCTACACCTTC. The genes are TRBV25-1 and TRBJ1-2; the D is unclear. V was pared by 3 bases and J by 2 bases, with 7 bases between. This CDR3 spans 13 amino acids. Germline values: CDR1 MGHDK, CDR2 SYGVNS.

The V call is TRBV7-2, the J call TRBJ2-2; perhaps D is TRBD1 or TRBD2 (5 bases each). V lost 5 bases and J 1 base, leaving 14 bases between the germline ends. The CDR3 covers 16 residues. The germline V gene encodes CDR1 SGHTA and CDR2 FQGNSA. Here the CDR3 reads CASSPRGVQNTGELFF. The CDR3 DNA follows: TGTGCCAGCAGCCCGAGAGGGGTCCAGAACACCGGGGAGCTGTTTTTT.

The genes are TRBV29-1 and TRBJ2-3; 7 nucleotides align to TRBD1. J gave up 4 bases and V 4 bases, and 5 bases lay outside the gene matches. There are 13 residues in the CDR3. Germline V gene lookup returns CDR1 SQVTM and CDR2 ANQGSEA. The CDR3 DNA reads TGCAGCGTTGGGACAGGCTGGGCAGATACGCAGTATTTT. Translation gives CSVGTGWADTQYF.

The chain has TRBV27 and TRBJ1-5; D is ambiguous. Trimming cost V 5 bases and J 3 bases, with 5 bases left between them. The CDR3 runs to 12 residues. CDR1 and CDR2 from the germline V gene are MNHEY and SMNVEV (reference sequence). The CDR3 sequence: CASSEINQPQHF. Written as DNA, the CDR3 is TGTGCCAGCAGTGAAATCAATCAGCCCCAGCATTTT.

Of note for this clone: The sample has other DNA sequences that encode this CDR3 too. The chain uses TRBV7-9 and TRBJ1-1; D is undetermined. This CDR3 comprises 12 residues. Trimming removed 5 bases at V and 4 bases at J, with 8 bases between. Germline V gene lookup returns CDR1 SEHNR and CDR2 FQNEAQ (reference sequence). In DNA, the CDR3 is TGTGCCAGCAGCCTATCGGGCACTGAAGCTTTCTTT. It translates to CASSLSGTEAFF. Supplemented by reference TRBV7-9 and TRBJ1-1, the full variable domain reads DTGVSQNPRHKITKRGQNVTFRCDPISEHNRLYWYRQTLGQGPEFLTYFQNEAQLEKSRLLSDRFSAERPKGSFSTLEIQRTEQGDSAMYLCASSLSGTEAFFGQGTRLTVV.

The chain employs TRBV4-2 and TRBJ1-1; no clear D. CDR3 length: 14 residues. CDR1 and CDR2 (germline): LGHNA, YNFKEQ. Trimming took 0 bases from V and 2 from J, leaving 7 bases between them. DNA for the CDR3: TGTGCCAGCAGCCAAGATCGAGGTAACACTGAAGCTTTCTTT. Translated, it gives CASSQDRGNTEAFF.

In this sample, this clone turned up a few times. This chain uses TRBV6-5 with TRBJ2-2, with TRBD1 matching 7 bases. CDR3 length: 15 residues. After removal of 5 bases from V and 5 bases from J, the junction contained 8 bases not matched to a gene. In germline, CDR1 is MNHEY, CDR2 SVGAGI. Written as DNA, the CDR3 is TGTGCCAGCAGTCCTAGGACAGGTTGGACCGGGGAGCTGTTTTTT. This encodes CASSPRTGWTGELFF.

This chain uses TRBV25-1 with TRBJ1-3; no reliable D call. The germline V and J ends were trimmed by 3 bases and 0 bases, with 9 bases remaining between them. Germline V gene data show CDR1 as MGHDK and CDR2 as SYGVNS. There are 15 residues in the CDR3. CDR3 nucleotides: TGTGCCAGCAGTGAGATCGGGAGCTCTGGAAACACCATATATTTT. Its translation is CASSEIGSSGNTIYF. Full variable domain (remainder filled in from reference TRBV25-1 and TRBJ1-3): EADIYQTPRYLVIGTGKKITLECSQTMGHDKMYWYQQDPGMELHLIHYSYGVNSTEKGDLSSESTVSRIRTEHFPLTLESARPSHTSQYLCASSEIGSSGNTIYFGEGSWLTVV.

The chain couples TRBV30 to TRBJ2-5, with 9 bases identical to TRBD2. This CDR3 is 17 amino acids long. Germline CDR1 and CDR2: GTSNPN and SVGIG (reference sequence). Trimming took 3 bases from V and 5 from J; bases not matched to a gene: 16. The CDR3 DNA reads TGTGCCTGGAGCCTGGGTCTAGCGGGGATCGGGGTGGAGACCCAGTACTTC. It specifies CAWSLGLAGIGVETQYF.

This clone has more than one count but fewer than ten. V and J are TRBV12-5 and TRBJ1-1, with unresolved D. CDR1 LGHNT and CDR2 FRNRAP come from the germline V gene. The CDR3 is made up of 14 amino acids. Trimming took off 2 bases at V and 3 bases at J, with 10 bases between the two ends. CDR3 in amino acids: CASGLQAGDTEAFF. CDR3 bases: TGTGCTAGTGGTTTGCAGGCGGGTGACACTGAAGCTTTCTTT.

The rearrangement uses TRBV5-1 and TRBJ2-1; no clear D. Trimming pared 4 bases from V and 3 bases from J, leaving 8 bases between. This CDR3 comprises 13 residues. Germline V gene data show CDR1 as SGHRS and CDR2 as YFSETQ. This CDR3 reads CASSTTGYNEQFF. The CDR3 DNA is TGCGCCAGCAGCACCACCGGCTACAATGAGCAGTTCTTC.

The chain links TRBV4-1 to TRBJ2-7, with 7 bases identical to TRBD2. Per germline, CDR1 MGHRA and CDR2 YSYEKL. J lost 7 bases, V lost 4 bases, and 13 bases had no gene match. This CDR3 has 15 residues. The CDR3 reads CASSLSEGLPGEQYF. CDR3 coding DNA: TGCGCCAGCAGCCTTTCCGAGGGACTACCGGGGGAGCAGTACTTC.